This TCR beta chain was sequenced in a study of blood T cell repertoires in COVID-19 (dated by TCRdb to 2020 to 2021). About the study as a whole: Samples covering the acute and convalescent phases of COVID-19 were provided by collaborators in the United States, Italy and Spain. The material from the prospective study consisted of cDNA or gDNA derived from T cells, B-cell-depleted T cells, or PBMCs. The dataset comprised deeply sampled blood TCRbeta repertoires from subjects exposed to, actively infected with, or recovered from COVID-19. The repertoires were released in a freely available public database intended as a resource for research on the immune response to SARS-CoV-2. The samples were drawn from the first 160 participants of the ongoing ImmuneRACE study and from 1,200 or so subjects provided by 6 global collaborators. Nearly every sample came with metadata listing a de-identified subject ID, COVID-19 status, age in years and sex. Where available, HLA class I and class II types were obtained from metadata supplied by the sample provider rather than from assay-based typing.

Comment on this clone: What this receptor recognizes is not known. Base qualities were left out, and no much larger clone turns up one base away.

The immunoSEQ Assay, a bias-controlled multiplex PCR, was used to amplify TCRbeta CDR3 regions from genomic DNA. On the study's bioinformatics: Nucleated cell counts per sample were estimated from amplification of reference gene primers within the assay. To quantify the absolute abundance of each unique TCRbeta CDR3 rearrangement, sequence reads were collapsed and filtered. For each sample, productive Simpson clonality was calculated as the square root of Simpson's diversity index across productive rearrangements. In TCRdb, the immuneACCESS table is reduced to in-frame sequences with V and J assigned. These tables do not hold every clone; where another copy was compared, an unresolved V gene accounts for under half, and the others remain unexplained. That table is the source of V, J and clone size, and D and trimming were worked out from the DNA. The sample data list hundreds of thousands of clones, and 70% to 85% of these were observed just once. The ten top clones hold more than 4.5% of the sample.

Overall study results and their limits: How much clinical and demographic metadata was included differed by source and by participant, and the metadata was provided uncurated.

Collaborating institutions collected whole blood in K2EDTA tubes following their own protocols. Collaborator samples were shipped for TCRbeta analysis as frozen whole blood, isolated PBMCs, or DNA extracted from either sample type. The clonotype was recovered from a woman aged 80 or over with active or convalescent COVID-19. Sequenced input: peripheral blood.

The nucleotide sequence is TGTGCCAGCAGTTTCTGGCCGCGGGGCGCGGGCTACACCTTC. The translation is CASSFWPRGAGYTF. The chain is encoded by TRBV28 joined to TRBJ1-2; the D gene is perhaps TRBD1, from 5 matching bases. The CDR1 and CDR2 encoded by the germline V gene are MDHEN and SYDVKM. From the cysteine through the phenylalanine, the CDR3 covers 14 amino acids. Only the CDR3 region is kept as DNA, spanning 42 bases read in frame from base 1. Trimming at the junction amounts to 3 bases on V and 8 bases on J, and the germline ends lie 16 bases apart.